This T cell receptor beta chain appears in the sequencing data of a study of blood T cell repertoires in COVID-19 (dated by TCRdb to between 2020 and 2021). About the full investigation: The collaborator samples originated in the United States, Italy and Spain and spanned the acute and convalescent phases of COVID-19. A freely available public database, intended as a resource for researchers studying the immune response to SARS-CoV-2, is where the repertoires were released. Subjects who had been exposed to COVID-19, were actively infected with it, or had recovered from it provided the deeply sampled blood TCRbeta repertoires that made up the dataset. The samples were drawn from the first 160 participants of the ongoing ImmuneRACE study and from 950 to 1,500 subjects provided by 6 global collaborators. The material from the prospective study consisted of cDNA or gDNA derived from T cells, B-cell-depleted T cells, or PBMCs. A de-identified subject ID, COVID-19 status, age in years and sex were almost always included in the sample metadata. HLA class I and class II types, where available, came from metadata supplied by the sample provider rather than from assay-based typing.

The immunoSEQ Assay, a bias-controlled multiplex PCR, was used to amplify TCRbeta CDR3 regions from genomic DNA. The paper's data handling went like this. The number of nucleated cells in each sample was estimated by amplification of reference gene primers within the assay. Sequence reads were collapsed and filtered to measure the absolute abundance of every unique TCRbeta CDR3 rearrangement. For each sample, productive Simpson clonality was calculated as the square root of Simpson's diversity index over productive rearrangements. Here the immuneACCESS table is served through TCRdb, limited to in-frame sequences with V and J called. Missing clones are a known gap in these copies; in checked studies unresolved V genes cover under half, and the rest lacks a known reason. V, J and clone size derive from that table, while D and trimming were established from the DNA sequence. The sample table records a few hundred thousand clones; 83% of these occur just once. The top ten clonotypes cover about 1.2% of the sample.

Collaborating institutions collected whole blood in K2EDTA tubes following their own protocols. Collaborator samples were shipped for TCRbeta analysis as frozen whole blood, isolated PBMCs, or DNA extracted from either sample type. What the work shows at the level of the full study, not this receptor alone: The quantity of clinical and demographic metadata differed by source and by participant and was supplied without curation.

Unmatched junction bases come to 8, with V trimmed by 6 bases and J by 9 bases. Via the germline V gene, CDR1 is SQVTM and CDR2 ANQGSEA. From the cysteine up to the phenylalanine, the CDR3 has a length of 12 residues. The entry retains the CDR3 DNA only, 36 bases that are in frame from base 1. For this clone: Its antigen remains undetermined. One base away there is no much larger clone; base qualities are not given.

Sequenced: peripheral blood. This sequence uses TRBV29-1 and TRBJ2-1; TRBD1 aligns with 7 central bases. The sequence was obtained from a woman between 45 and 65 years old with acute or convalescent COVID-19. The CDR3 in this case is CSVGTVSIEQFF. The nucleotides are TGCAGCGTCGGGACAGTGTCCATTGAGCAGTTCTTC.